This T cell receptor beta chain was sequenced for a study of circulating and synovial CD4+ cells in juvenile arthritis. The CDR3 is made up of 19 amino acids. CDR1 and CDR2 (germline): MDHEN, SYDVKM. V was pared by 3 bases and J by 5 bases, with 26 bases between. This clone was observed a single time. TCRdb keeps only in-frame clones here, not all; method: immunoSEQ multiplex PCR. This sample has under 40,000 clones, with 90% to 95% found just once. The sample comprised CD4+ T cells from blood. This TCR was sampled from a human donor with juvenile idiopathic arthritis. The J gene is TRBJ2-1, the V gene TRBV28; possible D gene TRBD2, 7 bases. CDR3 amino acids: CASSFSPSGGGSLNNEQFF. In nucleotides, the CDR3 is TGTGCCAGCAGTTTCTCCCCTTCGGGGGGCGGGAGTTTGAACAATGAGCAGTTCTTC.